Each of the 13 T cell receptor beta chains below was sequenced from the same sample in a study of early T cells in non-severe SARS-CoV-2 infection. TCRdb reprocessed the 5' RACE reads with MiXCR, giving one entry per CDR3 protein. The sample has tens of thousands of distinct CDR3 sequences, about 12% seen once. The material sequenced was whole blood. These receptors were taken from an adult who was a healthcare worker with PCR-confirmed SARS-CoV-2 infection or an uninfected control (not recorded which).

This clonotype occurred many times. This chain links TRBV7-2 with TRBJ2-7; 7 nucleotides align to TRBD2. The J segment lost 3 bases and the V segment lost 0 bases, leaving 8 bases of the junction unmatched. The CDR3 runs 16 residues. Germline V lookup: CDR1 SGHTA, CDR2 FQGNSA. Here the CDR3 reads CASSLARRREYYEQYF. CDR3 coding DNA: TGTGCCAGCAGCTTAGCAAGGAGGCGGGAGTACTACGAGCAGTACTTC.

At least ten counts were recorded for this clonotype. The genes are TRBV28 and TRBJ1-6; D is ambiguous. Trimming cost V 3 bases and J 9 bases, with 12 bases left between them. The CDR3 sequence is 14 residues long. Germline CDR1 reads MDHEN; CDR2 reads SYDVKM. The DNA of the CDR3 is TGTGCCAGCAGTTTCCCGAGGGATCTTTCACCCCTCCACTTT. Amino acids: CASSFPRDLSPLHF.

This rearrangement joins TRBV5-1 to TRBJ2-3; TRBD1 matches 8 bases. Unmatched junction bases numbered 5, after V lost 3 bases and J lost 2 bases. The CDR3 totals 15 residues. Germline CDR1 reads SGHRS; CDR2 reads YFSETQ. For the CDR3, the DNA is TGCGCCAGCAGCTCTGGGACAGGAGTCACAGATACGCAGTATTTT. Translated, it gives CASSSGTGVTDTQYF.

A few counts support this clonotype. This sequence joins TRBV29-1 and TRBJ1-2; D uncertain. Trimming stripped 5 bases from V and 6 bases from J, with 19 bases between. The CDR3 consists of 14 residues. Germline CDR1 and CDR2: SQVTM and ANQGSEA. The CDR3 nucleotides read TGCAGCGTTCTCCTTGGACGGGGAGGAGATGGCTACACCTTC. This sequence encodes CSVLLGRGGDGYTF.

This clonotype was observed many times. The V call is TRBV6-2 or TRBV6-3, the J call TRBJ2-3; D possibly corresponds to TRBD1 (6 bases). Germline values: CDR1 MNHEY, CDR2 SVGEGT. The V and J ends lost 2 bases and 2 bases respectively, with 11 bases between them. This CDR3 has 15 amino acids. The CDR3 is CASSYQGQATDTQYF. The CDR3 region has the DNA TGTGCCAGCAGTTACCAGGGACAAGCCACAGATACGCAGTATTTT.

This clonotype has a handful of counts. The chain recombines TRBV29-1 with TRBJ2-1; 14 positions match TRBD2. The CDR3 totals 20 residues. The germline V gene encodes CDR1 SQVTM and CDR2 ANQGSEA. The junction had 21 bases not matched to a gene; V was cut back by 3 bases and J by 8 bases. The CDR3 sequence: CSVDSAGTSGSVLTLDEQFF. As DNA, the CDR3 is TGCAGCGTTGACAGTGCCGGGACTAGCGGGAGCGTCTTGACTTTGGATGAGCAGTTCTTC.

This clonotype was observed a single time. The chain recombines TRBV5-1 with TRBJ2-3; TRBD2 might be the D (5 bases). CDR3 length: 14 residues. CDR1 is SGHRS and CDR2 is YFSETQ in the germline V gene. Trimming took off 4 bases at V and 9 bases at J, with 18 bases between the two ends. This CDR3 is CASSVIPGTGTQYF. The CDR3, as DNA: TGCGCCAGCAGCGTCATTCCTGGTACGGGGACGCAGTATTTT.

The sample holds a few counts of this clonotype. The V call is TRBV28, the J call TRBJ2-3, with 8 positions matching TRBD1. CDR3 size: 15 residues. Germline V CDR1 and CDR2: MDHEN, SYDVKM. V gave up 4 bases and J gave up 3 bases; unmatched junction bases: 6. The CDR3 nucleotides are TGTGCCAGCAGTTCAACAGGGGGATGGACAGATACGCAGTATTTT. Protein: CASSSTGGWTDTQYF.

The J gene is TRBJ2-3, the V gene TRBV20-1, with 8 bases aligning to TRBD1. CDR3 length: 16 residues. With 4 bases clipped from V and 0 bases from J, the junction kept 9 bases outside the gene matches. The germline gives CDR1 DFQATT, CDR2 SNEGSKA (reference sequence). The CDR3 here is CSATVPTGASTDTQYF. The CDR3 DNA is TGCAGTGCTACGGTACCGACAGGGGCGAGCACAGATACGCAGTATTTT.

In this sample, this clonotype turned up many times. The CDR3 sequence is CSVEEAVEAFF. The CDR3 region has the DNA TGCAGCGTTGAGGAGGCGGTTGAAGCTTTCTTT. The genes are TRBV29-1 and TRBJ1-1; D call uncertain. The CDR3 consists of 11 residues. The germline V gene has CDR1 SQVTM and CDR2 ANQGSEA. Trimming took off 3 bases at V and 7 bases at J, with 9 bases between the two ends.

The gene calls are TRBV7-8 and TRBJ2-3; 8 bases are shared with TRBD2. V lost 5 bases to trimming and J lost 3 bases; unmatched junction nucleotides: 4. CDR3 size: 14 residues. Germline V CDR1 and CDR2: SGHVS, FQNEAQ. CDR3 in amino acids: CASSPSGGTDTQYF. The CDR3 nucleotides read TGTGCCAGCAGCCCCAGCGGGGGTACAGATACGCAGTATTTT.

The gene calls are TRBV5-1 and TRBJ1-6, with TRBD1 matching 7 bases. Germline V gives CDR1 SGHRS, CDR2 YFSETQ. The junction had 11 bases not matched to a gene; V was cut back by 4 bases and J by 10 bases. This CDR3 is built from 15 residues. The DNA of the CDR3 is TGCGCCAGCAGCCAAAAGACAGGGAATATCTCACCCCTCCACTTT. Amino acids: CASSQKTGNISPLHF.

Within the sample, this clonotype is large. The CDR3 protein is CSASWDRATEAFF. The CDR3 nucleotides are TGCAGTGCTAGTTGGGACAGGGCCACTGAAGCTTTCTTT. The chain links TRBV20-1 to TRBJ1-1; 9 nucleotides line up with TRBD1. The CDR3 contains 13 residues. CDR1 DFQATT and CDR2 SNEGSKA come from the germline V gene (reference sequence). The trim removed 3 bases at V and 4 bases at J, leaving 3 bases unmatched.